The clone carrying this TCR beta chain was seen only a few times. This sample's treatment: treatment-naive control, cytoreductive nephrectomy. The record originates from a study of radiation and T cells in renal cell carcinoma. Some clones are missing from TCRdb's copy, which holds only in-frame ones; the method was immunoSEQ multiplex PCR. The table has about 16,000 clones, 50% to 65% seen once. Sequenced material: tumor tissue, taken from a patient whose treatment was nephrectomy without radiotherapy. This TCR was sampled from a man in his forties with renal cell carcinoma.

The CDR3 is CASSLTGSLFF. The DNA of the CDR3 is TGTGCCAGCAGTCTCACCGGGTCCCTGTTTTTT. This chain joins TRBV2 and TRBJ1-4, with no clear D. The CDR3 has 11 amino acids. V was shortened by 5 bases and J by 14 bases, with 12 bases between the two germline ends. Germline CDR1 is SNHLY and CDR2 is FYNNEI. Full variable domain (outside the CDR3, taken from reference TRBV2 and TRBJ1-4): EPEVTQTPSHQVTQMGQEVILRCVPISNHLYFYWYRQILGQKVEFLVSFYNNEISEKSEIFDDQFSVERPDGSNFTLKIRSTKLEDSAMYFCASSLTGSLFFGSGTQLSVL.